The 9 T cell receptor beta chains below were found in one sample sequenced in a study of T-cell reconstitution after alpha-beta-depleted transplantation in children. Preparation of the TCRbeta library was carried out with unique molecular identifiers. TCRdb itself ran the PCR reads through MiXCR, one entry per CDR3 protein. The sample lists around 600,000 distinct CDR3 sequences, approximately 10% occurring once. The sample in question was PBMCs from the stem cell graft donor, obtained from the stem cell graft. The receptors here all came from a human donor who donated a stem cell graft to a child with acute myeloid leukemia.

The table lists this clonotype with many counts. V usage is TRBV29-1 and J usage is TRBJ2-7, with D tentatively TRBD2 (6 bases). CDR1 is SQVTM and CDR2 is ANQGSEA in the germline V gene. Trimming took off 5 bases at V and 3 bases at J, with 17 bases between the two ends. This CDR3 contains 14 residues. The CDR3 spells CSVTPQLGGYEQYF. The DNA for the CDR3 is TGCAGCGTTACACCCCAGTTGGGGGGCTACGAGCAGTACTTC.

This clonotype came up many times. The chain recombines TRBV2 with TRBJ1-2; TRBD1 matches at 7 bases. Germline CDR1 SNHLY, CDR2 FYNNEI. V was clipped by 11 bases and J by 4 bases; unmatched bases: 4. This CDR3 contains 11 residues. The CDR3 region is CADREVYGYTF. In DNA, the CDR3 is TGTGCCGACAGGGAAGTCTATGGCTACACCTTC.

This clonotype was counted a few times. This chain connects TRBV3-1 to TRBJ2-7; possibly TRBD2 for D (5 bases). Per the germline V gene, CDR1 is LGHDT and CDR2 is YNNKEL (reference sequence). The CDR3 length is 13 residues. The V end was cut by 0 bases, the J end by 5 bases, with 8 bases between. The CDR3: CASSQDNGDEQYF. Written as DNA, the CDR3 is TGTGCCAGCAGCCAAGATAACGGGGACGAGCAGTACTTC.

This rearrangement joins TRBV6-9 to TRBJ1-6; 7 bases map to TRBD1. This CDR3 has 15 amino acids. Trimming removed 4 bases from V and 5 bases from J; junction bases left unmatched: 5. Germline V CDR1 and CDR2: MNHGY, SVAAGI. The CDR3 region is CASSFVGQNNSPLHF. The CDR3, as DNA: TGTGCCAGCAGTTTCGTGGGACAGAATAATTCACCCCTCCACTTT.

This clonotype came up many times. V gene TRBV3-1 combines with J gene TRBJ2-2; no firm D call. V was clipped by 9 bases and J by 1 base, with 24 bases between them. The CDR3 covers 18 residues. Germline-derived CDR1 and CDR2 are LGHDT and YNNKEL (reference sequence). The CDR3: CASLGKRGFGQNTGELFF. The DNA for the CDR3 is TGTGCCAGTCTAGGGAAACGAGGTTTCGGGCAGAACACCGGGGAGCTGTTTTTT.

This clonotype occurred a few times. The rearrangement uses TRBV7-2 and TRBJ2-7; 10 nucleotides align to TRBD2. Trimming cost V 1 base and J 3 bases; bases outside gene matches: 6. Germline CDR1 SGHTA, CDR2 FQGNSA. The CDR3 has 16 residues. In DNA form, the CDR3 reads TGTGCCAGCAGCTTAGGGCCTAGCGGGAGTGGCTACGAGCAGTACTTC. Encoded protein: CASSLGPSGSGYEQYF. The full variable domain, completed using reference TRBV7-2 and TRBJ2-7, is GAGVSQSPSNKVTEKGKDVELRCDPISGHTALYWYRQSLGQGLEFLIYFQGNSAPDKSGLPSDRFSAERTGGSVSTLTIQRTQQEDSAVYLCASSLGPSGSGYEQYFGPGTRLTVT.

This clonotype was detected many times. CDR3 amino acids: CSGNQLRDLEQFF. CDR3 DNA sequence: TGCAGCGGTAACCAGCTGCGGGACTTAGAGCAGTTCTTC. The gene calls are TRBV29-1 and TRBJ2-1; weak D call: TRBD2 (6 bases). V lost 7 bases and J lost 10, with 20 bases in between. The CDR3 sequence is 13 residues long. Germline V lookup: CDR1 SQVTM, CDR2 ANQGSEA.

This clonotype was seen many times. This chain joins TRBV29-1 and TRBJ2-5, with TRBD2 as a possible D gene (5 bases). The germline V and J ends were trimmed by 3 bases and 7 bases, with 12 bases remaining between them. The germline CDR1 and CDR2 sequences are SQVTM and ANQGSEA. CDR3 length: 12 amino acids. The CDR3 here is CSVEGGGGTQYF. In DNA, the CDR3 is TGCAGCGTTGAGGGCGGAGGCGGGACCCAGTACTTC.

The table lists this clonotype with a few counts. The genes are TRBV20-1 and TRBJ2-1; TRBD1 is a possible D gene (6 bases). Germline lookup yields CDR1 DFQATT and CDR2 SNEGSKA (reference sequence). This CDR3 is built from 13 residues. Trimming removed 1 base at V and 5 bases at J, with 9 bases between. CDR3 bases: TGCAGTGCTAGAGGGGACACCGACAATGAGCAGTTCTTC. Amino acids: CSARGDTDNEQFF.